The rows below give T cell receptor beta chains drawn from one sample of a study of blood T cell repertoires in COVID-19. Profiled with immunoSEQ multiplex PCR; TCRdb holds only in-frame clones, not every one. Among more than 400,000 clones listed, over 75% were seen once. The material sequenced was peripheral blood. These receptors were taken from a human donor in a cohort sampled during active COVID-19. CDR3s include the opening cysteine and the closing phenylalanine or tryptophan. The D gene is left open where the match is weak. Some rows mark clone size as missing; the rest say once, few, many or name a class of expanded clone.

J: TRBJ2-3
size: -
V: TRBV3-1/TRBV3-2
length: 14
D: TRBD2
CDR3: CASSHNGRTDTQYF
DNA: TGTGCCAGCAGCCATAACGGGAGGACAGATACGCAGTATTTT

J: TRBJ1-2
size: -
V: TRBV20-1
length: 13
D: -
CDR3: CSASLNGNYGYTF
DNA: TGCAGTGCTAGTCTGAACGGTAACTATGGCTACACCTTC

J: TRBJ1-1
size: -
V: TRBV28
length: 14
D: -
CDR3: CASITGRMNTEAFF
DNA: TGTGCCAGCATTACAGGACGGATGAACACTGAAGCTTTCTTT

J: TRBJ2-3
size: -
V: TRBV15
length: 15
D: -
CDR3: CATSTAIGPRDTQYF
DNA: TGTGCCACCAGCACCGCCATTGGGCCACGAGATACGCAGTATTTT

J: TRBJ1-4
size: few
V: TRBV19
length: 14
D: TRBD1
CDR3: CASSTDRGNEKLFF
DNA: TGTGCCAGTAGTACGGACAGGGGTAATGAAAAACTGTTTTTT

J: TRBJ2-7
size: -
V: TRBV7-9
length: 15
D: TRBD1
CDR3: CASSSVDRGGYEQYF
DNA: TGTGCCAGCAGCTCGGTGGACAGGGGAGGCTACGAGCAGTACTTC

J: TRBJ1-3
size: few
V: TRBV28
length: 16
D: -
CDR3: CASIPNRAVSGNTIYF
DNA: TGTGCCAGCATCCCAAACAGGGCCGTCTCTGGAAACACCATATATTTT

J: TRBJ2-3
size: -
V: TRBV24-1
length: 14
D: -
CDR3: CATSDQLGPDTQYF
DNA: TGTGCCACCAGTGATCAACTAGGCCCAGATACGCAGTATTTT

J: TRBJ2-2
size: once
V: TRBV6-4
length: 15
D: -
CDR3: CASRTAVTNTGELFF
DNA: TGTGCCAGCAGAACAGCGGTTACTAACACCGGGGAGCTGTTTTTT

J: TRBJ2-7
size: once
V: TRBV5-4
length: 14
D: TRBD2
CDR3: CASRPSSGVREQYF
DNA: TGTGCCAGCAGACCGTCTAGCGGGGTACGCGAGCAGTACTTC

J: TRBJ2-1
size: -
V: TRBV6-6
length: 18
D: TRBD2
CDR3: CASSPSGAFAGVVNEQFF
DNA: TGTGCCAGCAGTCCATCTGGTGCATTTGCGGGAGTAGTCAATGAGCAGTTCTTC

J: TRBJ1-4
size: -
V: TRBV28
length: 12
D: -
CDR3: CASSLNQEKLFF
DNA: TGTGCCAGCAGTTTAAACCAGGAAAAACTGTTTTTT

J: TRBJ2-6
size: -
V: TRBV19
length: 16
D: -
CDR3: CASSPRHQSGANVLTF
DNA: TGTGCCAGTAGTCCTCGACATCAATCTGGGGCCAACGTCCTGACTTTC

J: TRBJ2-5
size: -
V: TRBV9
length: 15
D: TRBD2
CDR3: CASSVNSGSQETQYF
DNA: TGTGCCAGCAGCGTTAATAGCGGGAGCCAAGAGACCCAGTACTTC

J: TRBJ2-1
size: -
V: TRBV6-2/TRBV6-3
length: 16
D: TRBD2
CDR3: CASSQTGGPRIGEQFF
DNA: TGTGCCAGCAGTCAGACGGGAGGGCCGCGTATAGGCGAGCAGTTCTTC

J: TRBJ2-7
size: -
V: TRBV9
length: 14
D: TRBD1
CDR3: CASSARDRTYEQYF
DNA: TGTGCCAGCAGCGCCAGGGACAGAACCTACGAGCAGTACTTC

J: TRBJ2-3
size: -
V: TRBV27
length: 14
D: -
CDR3: CASSMSGYTDTQYF
DNA: TGTGCCAGCAGTATGAGCGGTTACACAGATACGCAGTATTTT

J: TRBJ1-1
size: -
V: TRBV24-1
length: 13
D: -
CDR3: CATSDQGNTEAFF
DNA: TGTGCCACCAGTGACCAGGGGAACACTGAAGCTTTCTTT

J: TRBJ2-3
size: -
V: TRBV5-1
length: 14
D: -
CDR3: CASSSLGFTDTQYF
DNA: TGCGCCAGCAGCTCCCTTGGCTTCACAGATACGCAGTATTTT

J: TRBJ2-7
size: -
V: TRBV7-2
length: 15
D: TRBD1
CDR3: CASSLVGQGSYEQYF
DNA: TGTGCCAGCAGCTTAGTGGGACAGGGATCCTACGAGCAGTACTTC

J: TRBJ1-1
size: -
V: TRBV27
length: 14
D: -
CDR3: CASSSYGGYTEAFF
DNA: TGTGCCAGCAGTTCTTATGGGGGGTACACTGAAGCTTTCTTT

J: TRBJ1-1
size: -
V: TRBV27
length: 11
D: -
CDR3: CASRRNTEAFF
DNA: TGTGCCAGCCGTCGGAACACTGAAGCTTTCTTT

J: TRBJ2-1
size: -
V: TRBV5-4
length: 13
D: -
CDR3: CASRPGQYNEQFF
DNA: TGTGCCAGCAGGCCTGGACAGTACAATGAGCAGTTCTTC

J: TRBJ2-7
size: -
V: TRBV9
length: 16
D: TRBD2
CDR3: CASSVEDSGRLYEQYF
DNA: TGTGCCAGCAGCGTAGAGGATAGCGGGAGGTTATACGAGCAGTACTTC

J: TRBJ1-5
size: many
V: TRBV27
length: 13
D: TRBD1
CDR3: CASRQGALEPQHF
DNA: TGTGCCAGCAGACAGGGGGCGCTTGAGCCCCAGCATTTT

J: TRBJ2-3
size: -
V: TRBV7-3
length: 14
D: -
CDR3: CASSADDTADTQYF
DNA: TGTGCCAGCAGCGCAGACGACACCGCAGATACGCAGTATTTT

J: TRBJ2-1
size: -
V: TRBV4-3
length: 16
D: TRBD1
CDR3: CASSGHGTGAYNEQFF
DNA: TGCGCCAGCAGCGGGCATGGGACAGGGGCCTACAATGAGCAGTTCTTC

J: TRBJ1-1
size: -
V: TRBV7-2
length: 12
D: -
CDR3: CASSSEDTEAFF
DNA: TGTGCCAGCAGCTCAGAGGACACTGAAGCTTTCTTT

J: TRBJ2-3
size: once
V: TRBV5-4
length: 14
D: TRBD1
CDR3: CASTRTGGQDTQYF
DNA: TGTGCCAGCACAAGGACAGGTGGTCAGGATACGCAGTATTTT

J: TRBJ2-7
size: -
V: TRBV15
length: 14
D: -
CDR3: CATSRGGQSYEQYF
DNA: TGTGCCACCAGCAGAGGGGGCCAATCCTACGAGCAGTACTTC

J: TRBJ2-7
size: -
V: TRBV27
length: 14
D: TRBD2
CDR3: CASSFGSSGYEQYF
DNA: TGTGCCAGCAGTTTTGGATCTAGCGGTTACGAGCAGTACTTC

J: TRBJ2-3
size: -
V: TRBV7-2
length: 15
D: TRBD2
CDR3: CASSFTSGSADTQYF
DNA: TGTGCCAGCAGCTTTACTAGCGGGAGTGCAGATACGCAGTATTTT

J: TRBJ2-7
size: -
V: TRBV28
length: 20
D: TRBD2
CDR3: CASSSPFAGTSGSSGYEQYF
DNA: TGTGCCAGCAGTTCCCCTTTTGCGGGGACTAGCGGGAGCTCGGGCTACGAGCAGTACTTC

J: TRBJ1-3
size: -
V: TRBV18
length: 15
D: -
CDR3: CASSPGGTSGNTIYF
DNA: TGTGCCAGCTCACCAGGCGGTACCTCTGGAAACACCATATATTTT

J: TRBJ2-3
size: -
V: TRBV7-3
length: 14
D: -
CDR3: CASSLAHSTDTQYF
DNA: TGTGCCAGCAGCTTAGCGCACAGCACAGATACGCAGTATTTT

J: TRBJ2-7
size: -
V: TRBV11-2
length: 14
D: -
CDR3: CASSLGLTDYEQYF
DNA: TGTGCCAGCAGCTTAGGGCTGACAGATTACGAGCAGTACTTC

J: TRBJ2-3
size: -
V: TRBV5-1
length: 21
D: TRBD2
CDR3: CASSLEGHLIAGGPRTDTQYF
DNA: TGCGCCAGCAGCTTGGAGGGCCACTTGATAGCGGGAGGGCCACGGACAGATACGCAGTATTTT

J: TRBJ2-1
size: -
V: TRBV7-9
length: 16
D: TRBD2
CDR3: CASSSGGRQYTDEQFF
DNA: TGTGCCAGCAGCTCGGGGGGGCGCCAGTATACGGATGAGCAGTTCTTC

J: TRBJ1-2
size: -
V: TRBV3-1/TRBV3-2
length: 16
D: -
CDR3: CASSQGGGGFSRGYTF
DNA: TGTGCCAGCAGCCAAGGGGGCGGGGGTTTCTCGCGGGGCTACACCTTC

J: TRBJ2-3
size: -
V: TRBV5-6
length: 15
D: -
CDR3: CASSFGSGSTDTQYF
DNA: TGTGCCAGCAGCTTTGGCAGCGGGAGCACAGATACGCAGTATTTT

J: TRBJ2-7
size: -
V: TRBV7-9
length: 16
D: -
CDR3: CASSSGGGSFRNEQYF
DNA: TGTGCCAGCAGCTCGGGGGGCGGGAGTTTCCGGAACGAGCAGTACTTC

J: TRBJ1-5
size: -
V: TRBV6-2/TRBV6-3
length: 15
D: -
CDR3: CASSSEGGVWQPQHF
DNA: TGTGCCAGCAGTTCCGAGGGTGGGGTTTGGCAGCCCCAGCATTTT

J: TRBJ1-2
size: -
V: TRBV2
length: 12
D: -
CDR3: CASSPGYYGYTF
DNA: TGTGCCAGCAGCCCAGGGTACTATGGCTACACCTTC

J: TRBJ2-2
size: once
V: TRBV6-2/TRBV6-3
length: 16
D: -
CDR3: CASSYLDSSNTGELFF
DNA: TGTGCCAGCAGTTATTTGGACAGCTCGAACACCGGGGAGCTGTTTTTT

J: TRBJ1-4
size: -
V: TRBV28
length: 13
D: -
CDR3: CASSLSGKEKLFF
DNA: TGTGCCAGCAGTTTATCAGGGAAGGAAAAACTGTTTTTT